This TCR beta chain appears in the sequencing data of a study of shared clonotypes between healthy human individuals. V was pared by 6 bases and J by 0 bases, with 12 bases between. Germline-derived CDR1 and CDR2 are MNHEY and SVGAGI. The CDR3 totals 14 residues. Only in-frame clones appear in the TCRdb table, and some are missing; sequencing was by immunoSEQ multiplex PCR. Of a few million clones detected, approximately 90% appear once; the ten largest clones hold 0.37%. Sequenced material: naive CD4+ T cells from PBMCs. Subset here: CD45RA+ positively selected. This sequence joins TRBV6-5 and TRBJ2-7; D not certain. The receptor was isolated from a man aged 18 to 29 in good health. Some clones in this sample may be carry-over from other donors' samples. CDR3 in amino acids: CASRGDWDSYEQYF. In DNA form, the CDR3 reads TGTGCCAGCAGAGGCGACTGGGACTCCTACGAGCAGTACTTC.